The present entry profiles one TCR beta chain with its context. The CDR3 length is 15 residues. Trimming cost V 0 bases and J 9 bases, with 15 bases left between them. CDR1 is LNHNV, CDR2 YYDKDF, per germline (reference sequence). One entry per CDR3 protein results from TCRdb running MiXCR on the RT-PCR reads. The sample includes 650,000 to 800,000 distinct CDR3 sequences, about 14% of them seen just once. Sequencing input: memory CD4+ T cells from blood. This TCR derives from a female donor in good health, serving as a healthy control. The genes are TRBV15 and TRBJ2-1; no definite D call. CDR3 region: CATSRDIRKMAEQFF. The DNA of the CDR3 is TGTGCCACCAGCAGAGATATTCGGAAAATGGCTGAGCAGTTCTTC.